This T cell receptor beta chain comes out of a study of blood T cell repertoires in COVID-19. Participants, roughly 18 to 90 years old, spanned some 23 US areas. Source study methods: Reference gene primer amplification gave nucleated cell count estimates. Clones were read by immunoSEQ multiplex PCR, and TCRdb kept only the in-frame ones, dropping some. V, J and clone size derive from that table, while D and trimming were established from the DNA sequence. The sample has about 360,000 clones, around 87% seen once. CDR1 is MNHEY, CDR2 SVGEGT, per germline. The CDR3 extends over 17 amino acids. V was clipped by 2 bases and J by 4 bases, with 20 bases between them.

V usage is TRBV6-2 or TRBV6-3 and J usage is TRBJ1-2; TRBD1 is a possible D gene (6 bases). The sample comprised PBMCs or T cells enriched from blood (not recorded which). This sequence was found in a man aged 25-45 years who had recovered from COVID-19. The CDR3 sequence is CASSYGNAGDWIYGYTF. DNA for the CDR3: TGTGCCAGCAGTTACGGGAACGCAGGGGATTGGATCTATGGCTACACCTTC.